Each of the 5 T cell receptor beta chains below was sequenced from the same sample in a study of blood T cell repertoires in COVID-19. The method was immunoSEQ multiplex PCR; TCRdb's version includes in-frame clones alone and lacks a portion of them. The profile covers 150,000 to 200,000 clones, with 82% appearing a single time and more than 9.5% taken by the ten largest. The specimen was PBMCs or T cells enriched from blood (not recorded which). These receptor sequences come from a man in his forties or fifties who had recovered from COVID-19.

The CDR3 protein is CASTEEQGEQFF. DNA for the CDR3: TGTGCCAGCACCGAGGAACAGGGTGAGCAGTTCTTC. The V call is TRBV2, the J call TRBJ2-1, with D tentatively TRBD1 (6 bases). V shed 7 bases and J shed 9 bases, with 13 bases lying between them. Germline lookup yields CDR1 SNHLY and CDR2 FYNNEI. The CDR3 is 12 amino acids.

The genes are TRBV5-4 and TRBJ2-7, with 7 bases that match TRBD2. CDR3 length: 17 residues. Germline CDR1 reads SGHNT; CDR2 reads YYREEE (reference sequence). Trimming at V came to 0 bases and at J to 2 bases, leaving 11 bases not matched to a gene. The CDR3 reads CASSLDPRGGGTYEQYF. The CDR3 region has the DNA TGTGCCAGCAGCTTGGATCCCCGCGGGGGAGGAACCTACGAGCAGTACTTC. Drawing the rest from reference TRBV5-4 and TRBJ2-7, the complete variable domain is ETGVTQSPTHLIKTRGQQVTLRCSSQSGHNTVSWYQQALGQGPQFIFQYYREEENGRGNFPPRFSGLQFPNYSSELNVNALELDDSALYLCASSLDPRGGGTYEQYFGPGTRLTVT.

CDR3 sequence reads: CASSQGQPGANVLTF. DNA for the CDR3: TGTGCCAGCAGCCAAGGACAACCTGGGGCCAACGTCCTGACTTTC. The V and J genes are TRBV3-1 (or the pseudogene TRBV3-2) and TRBJ2-6; no firm D call. The CDR3 has 15 residues. Trimming cost V 1 base and J 2 bases, with 6 bases left between them. Germline CDR1 reads LGHDT; CDR2 reads YNNKEL (reference sequence).

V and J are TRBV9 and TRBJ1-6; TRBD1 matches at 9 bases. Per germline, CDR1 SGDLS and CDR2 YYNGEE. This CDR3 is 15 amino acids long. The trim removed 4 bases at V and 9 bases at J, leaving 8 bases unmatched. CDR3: CASSLVGTGSSPLHF. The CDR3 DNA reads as TGTGCCAGCAGCCTAGTGGGGACAGGGTCTTCACCCCTCCACTTT.

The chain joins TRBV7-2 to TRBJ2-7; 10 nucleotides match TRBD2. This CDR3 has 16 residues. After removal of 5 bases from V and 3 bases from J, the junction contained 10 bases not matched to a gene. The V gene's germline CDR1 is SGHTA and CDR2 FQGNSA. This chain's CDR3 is CASSVSASGSLYEQYF. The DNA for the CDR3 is TGTGCCAGCAGCGTTAGCGCTAGCGGGAGTCTCTACGAGCAGTACTTC.